This TCR beta chain derives from a study of shared clonotypes between healthy human individuals. This CDR3 spans 17 amino acids. CDR1 is SGHTA, CDR2 FQGNSA, per germline. V lost 1 base and J 4 bases, leaving 20 bases between the germline ends. Assay execution took place at the deep level. TCRdb's copy holds only in-frame clones and misses some; the assay was immunoSEQ multiplex PCR. In the table there are roughly 2.1 million clones, roughly 91% of which are singletons. CD8 cells classed as naive were CD45RO-negative and positively selected for CCR7, excluding terminally differentiated effector memory CD45RA+ cells.

The clonotype originates from a man aged 18-30 years in good health. Some clones in this sample may be carry-over from other donors' samples. The V and J genes are TRBV7-2 and TRBJ2-7; TRBD1 is a possible D gene (5 bases). The sample taken for sequencing was naive CD8+ T cells from PBMCs. CDR3 DNA sequence: TGTGCCAGCAGCTTAGAGTTGGGGCAGGGCTCACATTACGAGCAGTACTTC. Its protein is CASSLELGQGSHYEQYF.